This T cell receptor beta chain stems from a study of T cells in Graves' hyperthyroidism and ophthalmopathy. Germline CDR1 MDHEN, CDR2 SYDVKM. This CDR3 spans 18 amino acids. The V gene lost 4 bases and the J gene lost 3 bases, with 21 bases spanning the gap. Amplified TCR beta CDR3 regions came from RNA transcripts. Researchers ran a first-round RT-PCR on the TCR CDR3 using the HTBI primer set. TCRdb recomputed calls from the multiplex PCR reads with MiXCR, one row per CDR3 protein. The sample holds fewer than 700,000 distinct CDR3 sequences, over 15% seen once. This clonotype was seen ten or more times.

This clonotype originated in a woman between 18 and 30 years old with Graves' ophthalmopathy. Sequenced material: blood. The chain links TRBV28 to TRBJ2-2; maybe TRBD2 (6 bases). The CDR3 spells CASSSPSGLGLYTGELFF. CDR3 bases: TGTGCCAGCAGTTCACCCAGCGGGCTAGGGTTGTACACCGGGGAGCTGTTTTTT.